This T cell receptor (beta chain) is from a study of T cells in Graves' hyperthyroidism and ophthalmopathy. This clonotype has a count of ten or more. The investigators amplified TCR beta CDR3 regions from RNA transcripts. TCR CDR3 regions were first amplified by RT-PCR with HTBI primers. TCRdb used MiXCR to reprocess the multiplex PCR reads, holding one entry per CDR3 protein. The sample lists over 450,000 distinct CDR3 sequences; roughly 17% were seen once. CDR1 is MDHEN and CDR2 is SYDVKM in the germline V gene. The CDR3 is made up of 18 amino acids. Germline trimming cut 10 bases from V and 0 bases from J; bases unmatched to any gene: 18.

Sequencing input: blood. The source of this sequence is a woman aged 18-35 years with Graves' ophthalmopathy. The gene calls are TRBV28 and TRBJ1-1; TRBD1 matches at 9 bases. DNA of the CDR3: TGTGCCATCACAAGGACAGGGGCGTGGGGGGACATGAACACTGAAGCTTTCTTT. Protein sequence: CAITRTGAWGDMNTEAFF.